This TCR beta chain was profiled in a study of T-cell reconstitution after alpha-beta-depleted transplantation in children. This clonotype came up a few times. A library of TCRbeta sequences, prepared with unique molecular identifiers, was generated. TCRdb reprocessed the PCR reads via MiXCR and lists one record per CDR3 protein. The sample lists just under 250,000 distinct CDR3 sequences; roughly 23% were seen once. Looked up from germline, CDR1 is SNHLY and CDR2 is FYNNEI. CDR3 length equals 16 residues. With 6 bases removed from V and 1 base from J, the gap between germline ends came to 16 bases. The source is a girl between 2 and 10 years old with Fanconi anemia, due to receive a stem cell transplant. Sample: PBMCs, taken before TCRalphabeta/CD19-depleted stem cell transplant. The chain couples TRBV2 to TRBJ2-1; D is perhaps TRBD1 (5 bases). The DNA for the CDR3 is TGTGCCAGCAGCGGAACGACAGCTACATCCTACAATGAGCAGTTCTTC. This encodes CASSGTTATSYNEQFF.